This TCR beta chain was sequenced during a study of T-cell memory formation after mild COVID-19. Background on the study: The TCR clusters were mostly specific to one donor. General study points: Later expanders leaned CD4+, whereas clones that contracted between day 15 and 85 were balanced CD4/CD8. For second-wave clones that peaked at day 37, SARS-CoV-2 specificity went unverified. CD4+ contracting clones were mainly CM and EM; CD8+ ones, EMRA.

A single record per CDR3 protein comes from TCRdb applying MiXCR to the 5' RACE reads. The sample has 530,000 or so distinct CDR3 sequences; approximately 15% are singletons. The CDR3 has 15 residues. Germline V gene lookup returns CDR1 SGHRS and CDR2 YFSETQ. V was pared by 4 bases and J by 4 bases, with 8 bases of the junction left unmatched. Regarding this clonotype: The target antigen is unknown.

The sequenced material came from PBMCs or a T cell subset sorted from them (not recorded which). The receptor comes from an adult woman who had mild COVID-19 (a few samples of this study predate the infection). Cell type and time point are not known. J is TRBJ2-1 and V is TRBV5-1; 7 bases agree with TRBD2. This chain's CDR3 is CASSVLAGEYNEQFF. CDR3 in DNA: TGCGCCAGCAGCGTCTTGGCGGGAGAGTACAATGAGCAGTTCTTC.